The rows below give T cell receptor beta chains drawn from one sample of a study of T-cell memory formation after mild COVID-19. TCRdb re-derived calls from the 5' RACE reads in MiXCR, one entry per CDR3 protein. The sample contains 190,000 or so distinct CDR3 sequences, over 9.5% of which appear only once. The sequenced sample was PBMCs or a T cell subset sorted from them (not recorded which). The receptors stem from a young man who had mild COVID-19 (a few samples of this study predate the infection). Cell type and time point are not known. Each CDR3 is given with its conserved first and last residue. A D gene is named only where the DNA matches it firmly. A clone size is listed for some rows: how often the clone was seen (once, few, many), or a class if it is expanded.

DNA	CDR3	J	size	V	D
TGTGCCATCAGCGACAGGGCAGAGACCCAGTACTTC	CAISDRAETQYF	TRBJ2-5	NA	TRBV10-3	TRBD1
TGCAGCGTTGTAGGCGGGGGGCGAGAGACCCAGTACTTC	CSVVGGGRETQYF	TRBJ2-5	few	TRBV29-1	TRBD2
TGTGCCAGCAGCGTAGCGGGGTACAATGAGCAGTTCTTC	CASSVAGYNEQFF	TRBJ2-1	NA	TRBV9	NA
TGTGCCAGCAGTCCCGGTGGGGTGGAAGAGACCCAGTACTTC	CASSPGGVEETQYF	TRBJ2-5	many	TRBV12-3/TRBV12-4	NA
TGTGCCACCAGGCGGGCTCCCTTGGTCGGGGAGCTGTTTTTT	CATRRAPLVGELFF	TRBJ2-2	few	TRBV24-1	NA
TGCGCCAGCAGCTTGGAGGGGGTCGGACCCTATGGCTACACCTTC	CASSLEGVGPYGYTF	TRBJ1-2	many	TRBV5-1	NA
TGTGCCAGCAGTCGAGAGACCCGGACTGAAGCTTTCTTT	CASSRETRTEAFF	TRBJ1-1	few	TRBV6-5	NA
TGTGCCAGCAGCCCAATTAGCTCCTACAATGAGCAGTTCTTC	CASSPISSYNEQFF	TRBJ2-1	NA	TRBV12-3/TRBV12-4	NA
TGCGCCAGCAGGTGGTCGGGGGCGTATAATGAGCAGTTCTTC	CASRWSGAYNEQFF	TRBJ2-1	many	TRBV5-1	NA
TGTGCCAGCAGCCCGGGACAGTTTAATGAGCAGTTCTTC	CASSPGQFNEQFF	TRBJ2-1	NA	TRBV7-6	TRBD1
TGTGCCAGCAGCCTAACCGGACAAACTGAAGCTTTCTTT	CASSLTGQTEAFF	TRBJ1-1	few	TRBV14	NA
TGTGCCAGCAGCTTAATTTGGTATCAGCCCCAGCATTTT	CASSLIWYQPQHF	TRBJ1-5	NA	TRBV7-6	NA
TGTGCCAGCAGCTTAGCTACGAACACTGAAGCTTTCTTT	CASSLATNTEAFF	TRBJ1-1	many	TRBV7-3	NA
TGTGCCAGCAGCTTGGTCAGGGCAACGAACACCGGGGAGCTGTTTTTT	CASSLVRATNTGELFF	TRBJ2-2	NA	TRBV11-2	NA
TGTGCCAGCAGCGTAGCCCTTTCTGGAAACACCATATATTTT	CASSVALSGNTIYF	TRBJ1-3	NA	TRBV9	NA
TGTGCCAGCAGTTTCGAAGGCATGGACAATCAGCCCCAGCATTTT	CASSFEGMDNQPQHF	TRBJ1-5	NA	TRBV27	NA
TGTGCCAGCAGTCCCGGCCCCGGTGTCCCTGGAAACACCATATATTTT	CASSPGPGVPGNTIYF	TRBJ1-3	NA	TRBV27	NA
TGTGCCAGCAGCCCCTGGACAGGGTTGACCGAGCAGTACTTC	CASSPWTGLTEQYF	TRBJ2-7	few	TRBV6-2/TRBV6-3	TRBD1
TGCGCCAGCAGCTTGCAGGGCCAGGGAGAAGAAAAACTGTTTTTT	CASSLQGQGEEKLFF	TRBJ1-4	NA	TRBV5-1	NA
TGCGCCAGCAGCCCACAACAGGGGTTGCCCTACAATGAGCAGTTCTTC	CASSPQQGLPYNEQFF	TRBJ2-1	NA	TRBV5-1	TRBD1
TGCGCCAGCAGCCCCGGGGGGAACGGGTACGAGCAGTACTTC	CASSPGGNGYEQYF	TRBJ2-7	many	TRBV5-1	TRBD2
TGTGCCAGCAGCCTCCGATCCGGCACTGGAGCTTTCTTT	CASSLRSGTGAFF	TRBJ1-1	few	TRBV6-5	NA
TGCAGCGTTGGCCCCCGGCAGGGGCCGTACGAGCAGTACTTC	CSVGPRQGPYEQYF	TRBJ2-7	few	TRBV29-1	NA
TGCGCCAGCAGCAGCAACGGGGGGGTGGAGACCCAGTACTTC	CASSSNGGVETQYF	TRBJ2-5	NA	TRBV4-1	TRBD2
TGTGCCAGCTCACCCGTCCCCTCTGGAAACACCATATATTTT	CASSPVPSGNTIYF	TRBJ1-3	few	TRBV18	NA
TGTGCCAGTAGTCCCCGGGGACAGGGATCGGGTCAGCCCCAGCATTTT	CASSPRGQGSGQPQHF	TRBJ1-5	NA	TRBV19	TRBD1
TGCGCCAGCAGCTTGGTGGGGGACGGTGGAGCTTTCTTT	CASSLVGDGGAFF	TRBJ1-1	few	TRBV5-1	NA
TGTGCCAGCAAAAGGACGGGTGCAACTAATGAAAAACTGTTTTTT	CASKRTGATNEKLFF	TRBJ1-4	few	TRBV6-5	NA
TGTGCCAGCAGTTCCCTTAATGGGGGCTTCGGCGGGGAGCTGTTTTTT	CASSSLNGGFGGELFF	TRBJ2-2	few	TRBV27	NA
TGCGCCAGCTCCGCTCGGCTAGCGAGCAATGAGCAGTTCTTC	CASSARLASNEQFF	TRBJ2-1	NA	TRBV5-1	NA
TGTGCCAGCTCATCAAGACAGGGGATTAATGAGCAGTTCTTC	CASSSRQGINEQFF	TRBJ2-1	many	TRBV18	TRBD1
TGCGCCAGCAGCCCTCCGGCAGGAGCCTACGAGCAGTACTTC	CASSPPAGAYEQYF	TRBJ2-7	few	TRBV4-1	NA
TGCGCCAGCAGCTTGGGATTCAGGGCAGAGACCCAGTACTTC	CASSLGFRAETQYF	TRBJ2-5	NA	TRBV5-1	NA
TGTGCCAGCAGCCGATTTGGGTGGACTGAAGCTTTCTTT	CASSRFGWTEAFF	TRBJ1-1	NA	TRBV7-2	NA
TGTGCCAGCAGCTTATCGACAGGGAACACCTATGGCTACACCTTC	CASSLSTGNTYGYTF	TRBJ1-2	NA	TRBV7-2	TRBD1
TGTGCCAGCAGCCGAAGTGGGCTTTGGGAGACCCAGTACTTC	CASSRSGLWETQYF	TRBJ2-5	few	TRBV7-2	NA
TGTGCCAGCAGTTTAGCGCAAGGGGAGTGGACAGATACGCAGTATTTT	CASSLAQGEWTDTQYF	TRBJ2-3	few	TRBV12-3/TRBV12-4	NA
TGTGCCAGCAGTTTAGCGCTACAGAGCTATGGCTACACCTTC	CASSLALQSYGYTF	TRBJ1-2	NA	TRBV12-3/TRBV12-4	NA
TGCGCCAGCAGCCTCGGGGGGGCGGAAGAGACCCAGTACTTC	CASSLGGAEETQYF	TRBJ2-5	many	TRBV5-1	TRBD2
TGCAGCGTTGCCGTGTACTTGAACGGGGAGCTGTTTTTT	CSVAVYLNGELFF	TRBJ2-2	many	TRBV29-1	NA
TGTGCCAGCAGCCGTGGGGACTCTGGGGCCAACGTCCTGACTTTC	CASSRGDSGANVLTF	TRBJ2-6	few	TRBV7-9	NA
TGCAGTGCTAGAGTAGGGGAGAGGTATGGCTACACCTTC	CSARVGERYGYTF	TRBJ1-2	NA	TRBV20-1	NA
TGTGCCAGCAGCTTAGCGGTTCTTCAAGAGACCCAGTACTTC	CASSLAVLQETQYF	TRBJ2-5	many	TRBV5-5	NA